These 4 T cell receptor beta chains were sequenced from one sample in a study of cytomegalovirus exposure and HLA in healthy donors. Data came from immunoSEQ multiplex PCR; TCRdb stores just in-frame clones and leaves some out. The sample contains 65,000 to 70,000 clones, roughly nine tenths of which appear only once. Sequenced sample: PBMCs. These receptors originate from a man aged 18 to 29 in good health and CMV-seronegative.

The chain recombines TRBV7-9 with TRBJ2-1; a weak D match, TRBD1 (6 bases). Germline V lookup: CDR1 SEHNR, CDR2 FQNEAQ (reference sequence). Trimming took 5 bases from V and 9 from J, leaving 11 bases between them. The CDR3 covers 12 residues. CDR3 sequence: CASSIRTAEQFF. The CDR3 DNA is TGTGCCAGCAGCATCAGGACAGCTGAGCAGTTCTTC. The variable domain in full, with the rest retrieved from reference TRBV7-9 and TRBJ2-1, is DTGVSQNPRHKITKRGQNVTFRCDPISEHNRLYWYRQTLGQGPEFLTYFQNEAQLEKSRLLSDRFSAERPKGSFSTLEIQRTEQGDSAMYLCASSIRTAEQFFGPGTRLTVL.

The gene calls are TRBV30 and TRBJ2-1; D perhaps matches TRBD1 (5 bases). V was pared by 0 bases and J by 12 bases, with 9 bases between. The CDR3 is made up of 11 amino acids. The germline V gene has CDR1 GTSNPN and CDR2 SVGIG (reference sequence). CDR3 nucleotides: TGTGCCTGGAGTGTTGGGGCTAGGCAGTTCTTC. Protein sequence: CAWSVGARQFF.

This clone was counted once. The CDR3 spells CASSFLNEQFF. The CDR3 DNA reads as TGTGCCAGCAGTTTCTTGAATGAGCAGTTCTTC. The V and J genes are TRBV28 and TRBJ2-1, with unresolved D. The germline V gene has CDR1 MDHEN and CDR2 SYDVKM. The CDR3 contains 11 residues. Trimming took 3 bases from V and 7 from J, leaving 4 bases between them.

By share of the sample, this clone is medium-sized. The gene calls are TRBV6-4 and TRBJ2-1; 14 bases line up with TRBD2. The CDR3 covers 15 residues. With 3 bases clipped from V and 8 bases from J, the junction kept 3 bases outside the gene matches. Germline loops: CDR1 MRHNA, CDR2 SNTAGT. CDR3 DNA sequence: TGTGCCAGCAGTGAGGGGACTAGCGGGAGTGATGAGCAGTTCTTC. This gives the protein CASSEGTSGSDEQFF.